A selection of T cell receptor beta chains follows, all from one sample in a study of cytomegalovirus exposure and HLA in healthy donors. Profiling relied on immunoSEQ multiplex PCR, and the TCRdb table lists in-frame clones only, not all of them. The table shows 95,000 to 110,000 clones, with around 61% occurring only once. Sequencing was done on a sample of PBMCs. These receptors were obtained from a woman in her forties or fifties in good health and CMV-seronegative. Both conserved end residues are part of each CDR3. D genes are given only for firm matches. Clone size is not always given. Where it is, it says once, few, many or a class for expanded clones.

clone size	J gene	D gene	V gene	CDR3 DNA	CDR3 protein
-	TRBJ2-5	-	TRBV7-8	TGTGCCAGCAGCTTAAGGATCAGGTGGCGCACAGGGAATAGGGAGACCCAGTACTTC	CASSLRIRWRTGNRETQYF
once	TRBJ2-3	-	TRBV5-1	TGCGCCATCCCGTCAACCCCTTCTTCCCTATTATCCACAGATACGCAGTATTTT	CAIPSTPSSLLSTDTQYF
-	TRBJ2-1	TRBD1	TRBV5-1	TGCGCCAGCAGCTTGCGGACAGGGGGCAGTTGGGAGCAGTTCTTC	CASSLRTGGSWEQFF
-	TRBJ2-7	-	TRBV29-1	TGCAGCGTTGAAGATCCCACGAGCTCCTACGAGCAGTACTTC	CSVEDPTSSYEQYF
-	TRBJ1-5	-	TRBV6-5	TGTGCCAGCAGCCCAAATAGCAATCAGCCCCAGCATTTT	CASSPNSNQPQHF
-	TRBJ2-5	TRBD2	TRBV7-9	TGTGCCAGCAGACGAACTAGCGGCCGCCAAGAGACCCAGTACTTC	CASRRTSGRQETQYF
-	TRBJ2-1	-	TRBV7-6	TGTGCCAGCAGCCCTCGGTCAGGAAAAAATGAGCAGTTCTTC	CASSPRSGKNEQFF
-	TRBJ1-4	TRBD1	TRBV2	TGTGCCAGCCAGGAACAGGGGGCTTTGGCTAATGAAAAACTGTTTTTT	CASQEQGALANEKLFF
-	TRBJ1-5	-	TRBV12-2	TGTGCAAGTCGCTTAGACAACAGGTTGGTATCGGGCAATCAGCCCCAGCATTTT	CASRLDNRLVSGNQPQHF
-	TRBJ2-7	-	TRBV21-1	TGTGCCAGCACCCGAAAGGCGGGACAGACTTACGAGCAGTACTTC	CASTRKAGQTYEQYF
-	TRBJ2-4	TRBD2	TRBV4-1	TGCGCCAGCAGCCATCTAGCGGGGAGAGAAAACATTCAGTACTTC	CASSHLAGRENIQYF
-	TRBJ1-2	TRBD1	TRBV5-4	TGTGCCAGCAGCATTGGAGGGGGACAGGGCCTCTATGGCTACACCTTC	CASSIGGGQGLYGYTF
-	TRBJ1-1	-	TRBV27	TGTGCCAGCAGCCGAGGTACTGAAGCTTTCTTT	CASSRGTEAFF
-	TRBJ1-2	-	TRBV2	TGTGCCAGCAGGGAAAACGTGGTGCGGGGGCACTATGGCTACGCCTTC	CASRENVVRGHYGYAF
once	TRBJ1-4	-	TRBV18	TGTGCCAGCTCACCACTCGTTTTGGCGGAAGCAACTAATGAAAAACTGTTTTTT	CASSPLVLAEATNEKLFF
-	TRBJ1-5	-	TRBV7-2	TGTGCCAGCAGCTCTTATAGCAATCAGCCCCAGCATTTT	CASSSYSNQPQHF
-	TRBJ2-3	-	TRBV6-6	TGTGCCAGCAAGGCGGCGAGCGGCACAGATACGCAGTATTTT	CASKAASGTDTQYF
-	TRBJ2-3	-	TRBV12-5	TGTGCTAGTGGTTTTAGAGGCACAGATACGCAGTATTTT	CASGFRGTDTQYF
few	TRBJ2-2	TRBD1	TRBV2	TGTGCCAGCATTGGACAGGCGTTCACCGGGGAGCTGTTTTTT	CASIGQAFTGELFF
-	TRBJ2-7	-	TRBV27	TGTGCCAGCAGTCTGGGGCTGGGCGGTAGCTCCTACGAGCAGTACTTC	CASSLGLGGSSYEQYF
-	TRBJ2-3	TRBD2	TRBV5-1	TGCGCCAGCAGCACCTCGGGACTAGTCACAGATACGCAGTATTTT	CASSTSGLVTDTQYF
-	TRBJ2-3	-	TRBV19	TGTGCCAGTAGATTGGCAGGGGAGACGCAGTATTTT	CASRLAGETQYF
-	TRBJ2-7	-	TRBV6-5	TGTGCCAGCTTGAGCGGTTCGCTGGAGCAGTACTTC	CASLSGSLEQYF
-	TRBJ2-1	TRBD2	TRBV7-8	TGTGCCAGCAGCTTAACCACTAGCGGGGGCTACAATGAGCAGTTCTTC	CASSLTTSGGYNEQFF
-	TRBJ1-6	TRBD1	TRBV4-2	TGTGCCAGCAGCTCGGGGACAACAGGGGCGGGAGGTTCACCCCTCCACTTT	CASSSGTTGAGGSPLHF
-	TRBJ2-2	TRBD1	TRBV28	TGTGCCAGCAGTTTAATGACAGGGATGAACACCGGGGAGCTGTTTTTT	CASSLMTGMNTGELFF
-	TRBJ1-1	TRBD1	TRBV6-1	TGTGCCAGCAGTAGCAGACAGGGGGCGCTTACTGAAGCTTTCTTT	CASSSRQGALTEAFF
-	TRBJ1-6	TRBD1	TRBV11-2	TGTGCCAGCAGCAAAGGACAGGGAGATAATTCACCCCTCCACTTT	CASSKGQGDNSPLHF
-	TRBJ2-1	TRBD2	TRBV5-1	TGCGCCAGCACAAGCGGGGGGGGCTACAATGAGCAGTTCTTC	CASTSGGGYNEQFF
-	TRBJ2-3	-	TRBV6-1	TGTGCCAGCAGAGTACGGGGGGCATGGGATACGCAGTATTTT	CASRVRGAWDTQYF
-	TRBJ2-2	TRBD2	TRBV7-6	TGTGCCAGCGGACGACTAGCGGGGTTCACCGGGGAGCTGTTTTTT	CASGRLAGFTGELFF
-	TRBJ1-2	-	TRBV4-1	TGCGCCAGCAGCCAAGATGGAGACTATGGCTACACCTTC	CASSQDGDYGYTF
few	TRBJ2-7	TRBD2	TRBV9	TGTGCCAGCAGCCCCTCCGCGGGAGGCCCCTACGAGCAGTACTTC	CASSPSAGGPYEQYF
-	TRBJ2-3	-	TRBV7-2	TGTGCCAGCAGCCGGGAGAGGCGGCTCACAGATACGCAGTATTTT	CASSRERRLTDTQYF
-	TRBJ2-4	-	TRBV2	TGTGCCAGCACCAATCAGGAGGGGCAAACGGCCAAAAACATTCAGTACTTC	CASTNQEGQTAKNIQYF
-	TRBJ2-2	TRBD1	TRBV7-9	TGTGCCAGCAGCGAGGGGGCGGCGAACACCGGGGAGCTGTTTTTT	CASSEGAANTGELFF
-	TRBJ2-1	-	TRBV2	TGTGCCAGCAGTCTACAGGGCCAGACGAACTACAATGAGCAGTTCTTC	CASSLQGQTNYNEQFF
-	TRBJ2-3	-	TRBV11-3	TGTGCCAGCAGCTTCGGATTAGGGGGCACAGATACGCAGTATTTT	CASSFGLGGTDTQYF
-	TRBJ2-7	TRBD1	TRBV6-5	TGTGCCACTAAACCGGACAGGGGGTTGAACGAGCAGTACTTC	CATKPDRGLNEQYF
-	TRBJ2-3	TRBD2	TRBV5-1	TGCGCCAGCAGCGCATCCGGGACTAGCATGTATACGCAGTATTTT	CASSASGTSMYTQYF
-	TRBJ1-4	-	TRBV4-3	TGCGCCAGCAGCGATAGGGTCCCCAGGGCCTCTGCAACTAATGAAAAACTGTTTTTT	CASSDRVPRASATNEKLFF
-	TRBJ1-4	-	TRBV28	TGTGCCAGCAGTTTATTCTCCGGGCCAGGGGCAGGTGAAAAACTGTTTTTT	CASSLFSGPGAGEKLFF
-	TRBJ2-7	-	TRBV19	TGTGCCAGTAGTGTTTCTTGGGGCGACTACGAGCAGTACTTC	CASSVSWGDYEQYF
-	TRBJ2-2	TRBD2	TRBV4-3	TGCGCCAGCAGCCAGGAGGGACTAGCGGAACGCACCGGGGAGCTGTTTTTT	CASSQEGLAERTGELFF
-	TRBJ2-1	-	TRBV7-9	TGTGCCAGCAGCTTAGGGCAAGGGGATGAGCAGTTCTTC	CASSLGQGDEQFF